A selection of T cell receptor beta chains follows, all from one sample in a study of cytomegalovirus exposure and HLA in healthy donors. Clones were read by immunoSEQ multiplex PCR, and TCRdb kept only the in-frame ones, dropping some. This sample has roughly 100,000 clones, with around 63% found just once. Sample: PBMCs. The source is a man in his thirties or forties in good health and CMV-seronegative. CDR3s include the opening cysteine and the closing phenylalanine or tryptophan. The order of the fields is clone size, V gene, J gene, D gene, CDR3 protein, CDR3 DNA. The D gene is left open where the match is weak. The size entry is marked missing in some rows and otherwise reads once, few, many or a size class.

.,TRBV9,TRBJ1-5,.,CASSVDAGIRPQHF,TGTGCCAGCAGCGTAGACGCAGGGATCAGGCCCCAGCATTTT
.,TRBV7-2,TRBJ2-7,.,CASSSLKYEQYF,TGTGCCAGCAGCTCTTTAAAATACGAGCAGTACTTC
once,TRBV2,TRBJ1-6,.,CASSESGGVDNSPLHF,TGTGCCAGCAGTGAGTCGGGGGGCGTCGATAATTCACCCCTCCACTTT
.,TRBV27,TRBJ2-1,TRBD2,CASRGTLAGILNEQFF,TGTGCCAGCAGAGGAACACTAGCGGGAATTTTGAATGAGCAGTTCTTC
.,TRBV7-3,TRBJ2-1,TRBD2,CAAAWGGRGNERFF,TGTGCCGCGGCGTGGGGCGGGAGGGGAAATGAGCGGTTCTTC
few,TRBV7-9,TRBJ1-1,.,CATQPGENTEAFF,TGCGCCACTCAGCCAGGGGAGAACACTGAAGCTTTCTTT
.,TRBV6-1,TRBJ2-1,TRBD2,CASSATSGYNNEQFF,TGTGCCAGCAGTGCGACTAGCGGCTATAACAATGAGCAGTTCTTC
.,TRBV7-3,TRBJ2-3,TRBD1,CATSRGQTSTDTQYF,TGTGCCACCTCACGGGGACAGACTAGCACAGATACGCAGTATTTT
.,TRBV5-1,TRBJ1-2,TRBD1,CASSPRTGDSNYGYTF,TGCGCCAGCAGCCCTAGGACAGGGGATTCGAACTATGGCTACACCTTC
.,TRBV27,TRBJ2-5,TRBD1,CASSRTGWETQYF,TGTGCCAGCAGCCGGACAGGGTGGGAGACCCAGTACTTC
.,TRBV4-1,TRBJ2-7,.,CASSQDQGTYEQYF,TGCGCCAGCAGCCAAGATCAGGGAACCTACGAGCAGTACTTC
.,TRBV5-6,TRBJ2-3,TRBD1,CASSLIRDSRRDTQYF,TGTGCCAGCAGCTTGATACGGGACAGTCGGCGGGATACGCAGTATTTT
few,TRBV11-1,TRBJ2-7,TRBD1,CASSYRTGGYEQYF,TGTGCCAGCAGCTACCGGACAGGGGGCTACGAGCAGTACTTC
.,TRBV7-2,TRBJ2-1,TRBD2,CASSLLWGGRGGEQFF,TGTGCCAGCAGCCTCCTGTGGGGCGGGAGGGGCGGTGAGCAGTTCTTC